A selection of T cell receptor beta chains follows, all from one sample in a study of OX40 agonist ivuxolimab in advanced cancers. Assay used: immunoSEQ multiplex PCR; TCRdb lists only in-frame clones, some missing. Of about 66,000 clones listed, roughly 87% are singletons. The sequencing used CD4+ or CD8+ T cells sorted from blood, collected in a trial of the OX40 agonist ivuxolimab. Receptors were obtained from an adult with an advanced solid tumor such as melanoma, head and neck, liver or kidney cancer. Each CDR3 is given with its conserved first and last residue.

cdr3_length j_call v_call cdr3_aa
14 TRBJ1-5 TRBV6-5 CASSLRAGNQPQHF
14 TRBJ2-7 TRBV29-1 CSVGGRSISYEQYF
13 TRBJ2-7 TRBV29-1 CSVEVQESYEQYF
15 TRBJ2-3 TRBV7-9 CASSQTSGRPDTQYF
14 TRBJ2-3 TRBV28 CASNPGTSTDTQYF
15 TRBJ1-5 TRBV9 CASSVAGDRYQPQHF
11 TRBJ2-2 TRBV5-4 CASSSPRELFF
15 TRBJ2-7 TRBV4-1 CASSQDLYKSYEQYF
14 TRBJ2-3 TRBV7-2 CASSLSSGADTQYF
11 TRBJ2-2 TRBV6-7 CARDTGDGLFF
14 TRBJ2-7 TRBV14 CASSLGQGAYEQYF
16 TRBJ2-2 TRBV11-2 CASSTWTSGRGGELFF
13 TRBJ2-1 TRBV6-5 CASSYDRYNEQFF
14 TRBJ2-2 TRBV18 CASSPRSNTGELFF
16 TRBJ2-3 TRBV10-2 CASSNGEGASTDTQYF
14 TRBJ1-1 TRBV30 CALESAARGTEAFF
14 TRBJ2-7 TRBV5-1 CASSVSGPSYEQYF
16 TRBJ2-3 TRBV4-3 CASSREGDTGTDTQYF
15 TRBJ2-5 TRBV7-9 CASSFGGGPDQTQYF
16 TRBJ2-1 TRBV27 CASSQGFGGPYNEQFF
13 TRBJ1-1 TRBV30 CAWSRSPGTEAFF
15 TRBJ2-7 TRBV27 CASSPGTSGSYEQYF
15 TRBJ2-2 TRBV7-2 CASSRTDGTPRELFF
15 TRBJ1-4 TRBV11-2 CASRGTRGQNEKLFF
13 TRBJ1-5 TRBV19 CASSKWIYQPQHF
11 TRBJ2-5 TRBV2 CASRAEETQYF
15 TRBJ2-1 TRBV5-1 CASSLSGFRGYEQFF